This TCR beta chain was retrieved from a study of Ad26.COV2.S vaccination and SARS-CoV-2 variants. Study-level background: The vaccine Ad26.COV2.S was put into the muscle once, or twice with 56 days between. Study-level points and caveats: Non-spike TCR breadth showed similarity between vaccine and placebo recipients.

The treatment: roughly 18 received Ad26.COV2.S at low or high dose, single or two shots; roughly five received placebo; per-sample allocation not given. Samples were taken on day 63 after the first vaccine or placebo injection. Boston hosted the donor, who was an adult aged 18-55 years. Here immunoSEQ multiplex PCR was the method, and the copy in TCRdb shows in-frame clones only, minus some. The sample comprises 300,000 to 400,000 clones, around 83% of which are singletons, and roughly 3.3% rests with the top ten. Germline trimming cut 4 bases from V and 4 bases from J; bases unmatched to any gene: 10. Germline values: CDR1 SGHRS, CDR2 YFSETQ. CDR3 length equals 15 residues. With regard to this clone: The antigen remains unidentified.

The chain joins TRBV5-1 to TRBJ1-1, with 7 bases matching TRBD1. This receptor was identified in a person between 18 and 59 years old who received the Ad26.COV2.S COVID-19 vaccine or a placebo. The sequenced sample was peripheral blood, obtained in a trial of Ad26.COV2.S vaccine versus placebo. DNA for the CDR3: TGCGCCAGCAGCCCGCTGCAGGGGGAGTCCACTGAAGCTTTCTTT. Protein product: CASSPLQGESTEAFF.